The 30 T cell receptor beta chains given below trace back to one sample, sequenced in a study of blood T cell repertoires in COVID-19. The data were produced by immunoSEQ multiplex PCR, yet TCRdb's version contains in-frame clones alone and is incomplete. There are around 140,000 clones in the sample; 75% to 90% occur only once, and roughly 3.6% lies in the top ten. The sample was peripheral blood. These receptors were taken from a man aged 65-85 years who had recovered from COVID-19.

CDR3 region: CATHDMDFRGTQYF. CDR3 bases: TGTGCCACCCACGACATGGATTTCCGGGGGACCCAGTACTTC. This chain links TRBV5-8 with TRBJ2-5; a weak D match, TRBD2 (5 bases). The CDR3 totals 14 residues. Germline V gene sequence: CDR1 SGHTS, CDR2 YDEGEE. V was pared by 9 bases and J by 7 bases, with 22 bases between.

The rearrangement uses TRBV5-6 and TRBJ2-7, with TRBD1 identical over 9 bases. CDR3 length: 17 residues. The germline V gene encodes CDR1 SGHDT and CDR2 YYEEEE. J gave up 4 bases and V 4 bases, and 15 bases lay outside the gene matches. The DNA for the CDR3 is TGTGCCAGCAGCGGAACTCCGGGACAGGGATTCGGGTACGAGCAGTACTTC. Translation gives CASSGTPGQGFGYEQYF.

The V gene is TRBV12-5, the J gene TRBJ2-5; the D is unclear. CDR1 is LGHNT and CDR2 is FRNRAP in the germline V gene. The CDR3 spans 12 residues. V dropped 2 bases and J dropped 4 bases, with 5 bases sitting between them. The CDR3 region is CASGLTVETQYF. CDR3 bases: TGTGCTAGTGGTTTGACAGTAGAGACCCAGTACTTC. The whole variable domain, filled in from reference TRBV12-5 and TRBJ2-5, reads DARVTQTPRHKVTEMGQEVTMRCQPILGHNTVFWYRQTMMQGLELLAYFRNRAPLDDSGMPKDRFSAEMPDATLATLKIQPSEPRDSAVYFCASGLTVETQYFGPGTRLLVL.

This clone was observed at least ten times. CDR3 amino acids: CASQRFSTDTQYF. CDR3 bases: TGTGCCAGCCAGCGGTTTTCCACAGATACGCAGTATTTT. The V gene is TRBV25-1, the J gene TRBJ2-3; D perhaps matches TRBD2 (5 bases). Trimming took off 8 bases at V and 2 bases at J, with 11 bases between the two ends. CDR1 MGHDK and CDR2 SYGVNS come from the germline V gene. There are 13 residues in the CDR3.

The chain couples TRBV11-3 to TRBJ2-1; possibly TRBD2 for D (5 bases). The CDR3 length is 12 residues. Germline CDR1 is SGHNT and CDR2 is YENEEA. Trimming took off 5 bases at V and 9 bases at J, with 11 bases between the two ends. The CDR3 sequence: CASSLHSGEQFF. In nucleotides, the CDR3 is TGTGCCAGCAGCCTACACAGCGGTGAGCAGTTCTTC.

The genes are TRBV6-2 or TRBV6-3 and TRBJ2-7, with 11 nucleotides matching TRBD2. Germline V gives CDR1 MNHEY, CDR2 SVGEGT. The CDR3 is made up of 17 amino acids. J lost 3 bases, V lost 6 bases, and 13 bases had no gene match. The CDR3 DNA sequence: TGTGCCAGCAGCTTAAACCTGGGACTAGCGGAAAACTACGAGCAGTACTTC. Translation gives CASSLNLGLAENYEQYF.

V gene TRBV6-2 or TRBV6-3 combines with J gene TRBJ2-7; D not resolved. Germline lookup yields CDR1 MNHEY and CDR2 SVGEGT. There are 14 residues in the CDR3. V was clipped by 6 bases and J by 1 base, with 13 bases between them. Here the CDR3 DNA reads TGTGCCAGCAGCCCGACACCCCTGTCCTACGAGCAGTACTTC. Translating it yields CASSPTPLSYEQYF.

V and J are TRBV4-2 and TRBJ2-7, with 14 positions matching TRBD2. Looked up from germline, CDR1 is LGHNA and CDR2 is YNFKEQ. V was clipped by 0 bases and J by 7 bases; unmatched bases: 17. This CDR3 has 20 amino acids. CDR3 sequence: CASSQEVGTPGLAGELEQYF. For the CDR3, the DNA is TGTGCCAGCAGCCAAGAGGTAGGAACGCCGGGACTAGCGGGGGAGTTGGAGCAGTACTTC.

The DNA of the CDR3 is TGCGCCAGCAGCTTCGGGACAGGGGGCACCAAAGTTGCAAGCCAGTTCTTC. It specifies CASSFGTGGTKVASQFF. V gene TRBV10-1 combines with J gene TRBJ2-1; 12 bases are shared with TRBD1. CDR1 is WNHNN, CDR2 SYGVQD, per germline (reference sequence). V trimming: 6 bases; J trimming: 13 bases; junction bases outside the gene matches: 19. The CDR3 runs 17 residues.

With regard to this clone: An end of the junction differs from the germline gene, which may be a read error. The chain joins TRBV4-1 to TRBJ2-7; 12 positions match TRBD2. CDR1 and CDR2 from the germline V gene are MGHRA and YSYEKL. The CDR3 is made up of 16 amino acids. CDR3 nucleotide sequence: TGCGCCAGCAGCCAGCCCGGACTAGCGGGAAGCGTGCCCCCAGACTTC. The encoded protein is CASSQPGLAGSVPPDF.

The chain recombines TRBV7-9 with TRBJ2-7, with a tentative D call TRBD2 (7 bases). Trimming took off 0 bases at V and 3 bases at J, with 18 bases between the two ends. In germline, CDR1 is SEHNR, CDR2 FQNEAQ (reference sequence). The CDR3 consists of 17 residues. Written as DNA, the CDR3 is TGTGCCAGCAGCTTAGCTGCGGGGGCGGGAATTAACTACGAGCAGTACTTC. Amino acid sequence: CASSLAAGAGINYEQYF.

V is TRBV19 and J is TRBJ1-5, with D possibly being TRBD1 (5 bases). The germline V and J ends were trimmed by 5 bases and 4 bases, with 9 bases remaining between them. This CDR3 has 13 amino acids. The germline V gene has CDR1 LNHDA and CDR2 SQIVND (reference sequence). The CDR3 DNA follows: TGTGCCAGTAGTTTCGCAGGGAATCAGCCCCAGCATTTT. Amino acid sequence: CASSFAGNQPQHF.

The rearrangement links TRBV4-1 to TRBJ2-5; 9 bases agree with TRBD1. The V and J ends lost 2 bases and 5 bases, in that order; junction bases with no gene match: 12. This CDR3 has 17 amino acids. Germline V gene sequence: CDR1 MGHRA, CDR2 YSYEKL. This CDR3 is CASSQNPWTGARETQYF. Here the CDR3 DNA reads TGCGCCAGCAGCCAAAACCCCTGGACAGGGGCCAGGGAGACCCAGTACTTC.

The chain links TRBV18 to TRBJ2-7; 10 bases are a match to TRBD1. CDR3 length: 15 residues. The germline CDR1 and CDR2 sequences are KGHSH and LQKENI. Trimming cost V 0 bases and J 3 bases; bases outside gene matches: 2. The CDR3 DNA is TGTGCCAGCTCACCACCGGGACAGGGGAGCTACGAGCAGTACTTC. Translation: CASSPPGQGSYEQYF. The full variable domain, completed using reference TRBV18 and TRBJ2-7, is NAGVMQNPRHLVRRRGQEARLRCSPMKGHSHVYWYRQLPEEGLKFMVYLQKENIIDESGMPKERFSAEFPKEGPSILRIQQVVRGDSAAYFCASSPPGQGSYEQYFGPGTRLTVT.

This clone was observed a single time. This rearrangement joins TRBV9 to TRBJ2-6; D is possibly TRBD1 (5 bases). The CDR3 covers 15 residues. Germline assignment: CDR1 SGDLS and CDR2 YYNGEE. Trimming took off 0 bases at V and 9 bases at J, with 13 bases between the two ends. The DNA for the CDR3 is TGTGCCAGCAGCGTAGACCCGACAGCTGACAACGTCCTGACTTTC. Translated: CASSVDPTADNVLTF.

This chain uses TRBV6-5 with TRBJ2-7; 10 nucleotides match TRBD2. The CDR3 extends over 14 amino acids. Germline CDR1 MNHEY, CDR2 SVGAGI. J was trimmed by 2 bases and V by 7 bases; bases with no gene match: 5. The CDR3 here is CASTTSGNTYEQYF. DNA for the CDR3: TGTGCCAGCACCACTAGCGGGAACACCTACGAGCAGTACTTC.

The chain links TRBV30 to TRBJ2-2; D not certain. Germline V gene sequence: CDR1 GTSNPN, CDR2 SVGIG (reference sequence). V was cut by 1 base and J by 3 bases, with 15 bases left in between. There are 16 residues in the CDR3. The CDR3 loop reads CAWSDDPPGHTGELFF. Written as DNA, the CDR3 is TGTGCCTGGAGTGACGACCCCCCTGGGCACACCGGGGAGCTGTTTTTT. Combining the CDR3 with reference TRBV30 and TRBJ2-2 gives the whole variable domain SQTIHQWPATLVQPVGSPLSLECTVEGTSNPNLYWYRQAAGRGLQLLFYSVGIGQISSEVPQNLSASRPQDRQFILSSKKLLLSDSGFYLCAWSDDPPGHTGELFFGEGSRLTVL.

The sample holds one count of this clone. The CDR3 coding sequence is TGTGCCAGCAGTGAACACAACAGGGGGTTCTTC. It yields the protein CASSEHNRGFF. The rearrangement uses TRBV6-1 and TRBJ2-1; 7 nucleotides align to TRBD1. The length of the CDR3 is 11 residues. Germline-derived CDR1 and CDR2 are MNHNS and SASEGT. J lost 15 bases, V lost 2 bases, and 4 bases had no gene match.

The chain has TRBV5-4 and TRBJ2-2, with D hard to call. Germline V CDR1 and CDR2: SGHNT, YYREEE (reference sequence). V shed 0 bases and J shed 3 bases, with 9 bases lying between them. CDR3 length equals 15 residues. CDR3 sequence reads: CASSLDSPDTGELFF. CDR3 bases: TGTGCCAGCAGCTTGGATAGCCCGGACACCGGGGAGCTGTTTTTT.

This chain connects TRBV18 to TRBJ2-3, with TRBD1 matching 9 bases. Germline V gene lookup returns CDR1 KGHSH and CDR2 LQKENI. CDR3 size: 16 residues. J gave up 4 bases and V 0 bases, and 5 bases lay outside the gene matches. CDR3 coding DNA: TGTGCCAGCTCACCACCGGGGGACAGGGTAGCAGATACGCAGTATTTT. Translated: CASSPPGDRVADTQYF.

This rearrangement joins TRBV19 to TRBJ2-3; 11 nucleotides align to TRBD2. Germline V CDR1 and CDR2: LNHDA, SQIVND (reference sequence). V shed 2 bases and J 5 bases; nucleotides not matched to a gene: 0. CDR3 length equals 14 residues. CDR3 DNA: TGTGCCAGTAGTATAACTAGCGGGAGAGATACGCAGTATTTT. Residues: CASSITSGRDTQYF.

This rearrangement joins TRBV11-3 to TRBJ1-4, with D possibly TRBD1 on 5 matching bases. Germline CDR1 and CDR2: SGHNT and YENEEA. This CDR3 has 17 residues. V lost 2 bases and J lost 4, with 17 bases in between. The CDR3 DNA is TGTGCCAGCAGCTTATTTTTCCGCGACAGTATTAATGAAAAACTGTTTTTT. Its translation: CASSLFFRDSINEKLFF.

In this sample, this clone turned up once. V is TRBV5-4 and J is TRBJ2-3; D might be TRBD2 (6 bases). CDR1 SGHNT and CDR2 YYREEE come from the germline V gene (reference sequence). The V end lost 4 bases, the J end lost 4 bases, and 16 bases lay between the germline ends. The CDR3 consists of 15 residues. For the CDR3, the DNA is TGTGCCAGCAGCCGAGAGACTAGTTCATCAGATACGCAGTATTTT. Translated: CASSRETSSSDTQYF.

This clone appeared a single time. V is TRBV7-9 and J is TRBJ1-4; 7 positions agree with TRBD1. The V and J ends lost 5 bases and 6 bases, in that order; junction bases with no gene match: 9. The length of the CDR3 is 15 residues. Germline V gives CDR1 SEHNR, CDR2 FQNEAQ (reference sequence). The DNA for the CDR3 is TGTGCCAGCAGCCCGACAGGGTCAAGGGATGAAAAACTGTTTTTT. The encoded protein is CASSPTGSRDEKLFF. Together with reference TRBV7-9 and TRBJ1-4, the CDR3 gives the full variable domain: DTGVSQNPRHKITKRGQNVTFRCDPISEHNRLYWYRQTLGQGPEFLTYFQNEAQLEKSRLLSDRFSAERPKGSFSTLEIQRTEQGDSAMYLCASSPTGSRDEKLFFGSGTQLSVL.

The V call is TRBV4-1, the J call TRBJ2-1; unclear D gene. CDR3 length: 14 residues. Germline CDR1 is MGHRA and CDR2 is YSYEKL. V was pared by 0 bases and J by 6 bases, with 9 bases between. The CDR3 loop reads CASSQDRAFNEQFF. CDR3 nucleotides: TGCGCCAGCAGCCAAGATAGAGCTTTCAATGAGCAGTTCTTC.

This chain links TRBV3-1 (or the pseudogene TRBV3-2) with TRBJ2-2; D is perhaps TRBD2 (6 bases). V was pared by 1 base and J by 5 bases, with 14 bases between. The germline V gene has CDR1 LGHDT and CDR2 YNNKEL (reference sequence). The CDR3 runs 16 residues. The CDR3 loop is CASSQVPGSRTGELFF. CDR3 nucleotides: TGTGCCAGCAGCCAAGTTCCCGGGAGCCGTACCGGGGAGCTGTTTTTT.

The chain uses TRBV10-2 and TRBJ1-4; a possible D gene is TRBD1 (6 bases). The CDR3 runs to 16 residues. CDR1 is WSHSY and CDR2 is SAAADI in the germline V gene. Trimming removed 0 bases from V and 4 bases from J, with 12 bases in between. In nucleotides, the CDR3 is TGCGCCAGCAGTGAGTCAGGACAGACTTTTAATGAAAAACTGTTTTTT. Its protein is CASSESGQTFNEKLFF.

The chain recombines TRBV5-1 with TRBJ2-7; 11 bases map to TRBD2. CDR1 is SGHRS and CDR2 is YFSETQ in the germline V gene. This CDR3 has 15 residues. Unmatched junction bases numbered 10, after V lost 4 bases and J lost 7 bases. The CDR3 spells CASSPLLAGVGEQYF. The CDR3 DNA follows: TGCGCCAGCAGCCCCTTACTAGCGGGAGTGGGGGAGCAGTACTTC.

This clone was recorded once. CDR3 amino acids: CASSDQQGEKLFF. The CDR3 DNA reads as TGTGCCAGCAGTGATCAACAGGGGGAAAAACTGTTTTTT. The chain recombines TRBV6-4 with TRBJ1-4, with 7 positions matching TRBD1. CDR1 and CDR2 (germline): MRHNA, SNTAGT. This CDR3 has 13 amino acids. With V trimmed by 3 bases and J by 8 bases, 3 bases remained unmatched.

For the CDR3, the DNA is TGTGCCAGCAGTGAAGAGGACAGGGCTCAAGAGACCCAGTACTTC. As protein: CASSEEDRAQETQYF. This chain uses TRBV6-1 with TRBJ2-5; TRBD1 matches 8 bases. V gave up 1 base and J gave up 2 bases; unmatched junction bases: 3. CDR1 is MNHNS and CDR2 is SASEGT in the germline V gene. The CDR3 runs 15 residues.